The 18 T cell receptor beta chains presented below share a single source sample, sequenced in a study of immune characterization of retroperitoneal liposarcoma (dated by TCRdb to between 2017 and 2020). The method behind the library was PCR. Sequencing was performed on a NextSeq 500. TCRdb passed the public sequencing reads through fastp at Q25 and MiXCR, retaining productive beta sequences. Rows with a matching CDR3 protein are joined into one entry that keeps the most common DNA and genes. In this sample the table shows approximately 9,600 distinct CDR3 sequences, around 30% of which occur a single time. About 8% of the sample is taken by the ten largest. The sequencing input was tumor tissue. The origin of the receptors is a male donor with retroperitoneal liposarcoma.

The chain employs TRBV11-3 and TRBJ2-7; the D is unclear. The germline V gene has CDR1 SGHNT and CDR2 YENEEA. Trimming took 0 bases from V and 1 from J, leaving 4 bases between them. There are 13 residues in the CDR3. CDR3 nucleotides: TGTGCCAGCAGCTTAGAGGGTTCCTACGAGCAGTACTTC. It is translated as CASSLEGSYEQYF.

The chain combines TRBV27 with TRBJ2-1; D is unresolved. CDR3 length equals 14 residues. Trimming left V 5 bases short and J 2 bases short, with 10 bases between. Germline V gene data show CDR1 as MNHEY and CDR2 as SMNVEV (reference sequence). The chain's CDR3 is CASSLGRTYNEQFF. The CDR3 coding sequence is TGTGCCAGCAGTCTAGGGCGGACCTACAATGAGCAGTTCTTC.

Sample share makes this clonotype medium-sized. The CDR3 reads CASGPSRQETQYF. CDR3 sequence (DNA): TGTGCTAGTGGTCCCTCACGCCAAGAGACCCAGTACTTC. The rearrangement links TRBV12-5 to TRBJ2-5; D not certain. Germline CDR1 LGHNT, CDR2 FRNRAP. Trimming took 5 bases from V and 1 from J, leaving 8 bases between them. There are 13 residues in the CDR3.

The DNA of the CDR3 is TGTGCCAGCAGCTTGGAACCGGGACAGGGGGCTTTTGAGCAGTACTTC. Its protein is CASSLEPGQGAFEQYF. This rearrangement joins TRBV7-6 to TRBJ2-5; 12 nucleotides line up with TRBD1. This CDR3 region has 16 residues. Germline V lookup: CDR1 SGHVS, CDR2 FNYEAQ. The ends lost 3 bases at V and 11 bases at J; junction bases unmatched: 13. The complete variable domain, with remaining parts taken from reference TRBV7-6 and TRBJ2-5, reads GAGVSQSPRYKVTKRGQDVALRCDPISGHVSLYWYRQALGQGPEFLTYFNYEAQQDKSGLPNDRFSAERPEGSISTLTIQRTEQRDSAMYRCASSLEPGQGAFEQYFGPGTRLLVL.

The rearrangement joins TRBV7-6 to TRBJ2-3; 9 positions match TRBD2. Gene TRBJ2-7 matches the end of the DNA better, so the J call may be wrong. Germline loops: CDR1 SGHVS, CDR2 FNYEAQ. The CDR3 contains 17 residues. DNA of the CDR3: TGTGCCAGCAGCTTAGGGGCGGGGGGGGGCTCCTACAATGAGCAGTACTTC. It yields the protein CASSLGAGGGSYNEQYF.

The rearrangement links TRBV27 to TRBJ2-1; 7 bases are a match to TRBD1. CDR1 is MNHEY and CDR2 is SMNVEV in the germline V gene (reference sequence). Trimming removed 6 bases from V and 0 bases from J; junction bases left unmatched: 2. The CDR3 runs 14 residues. CDR3 in amino acids: CASRRDSSYNEQFF. The CDR3, as DNA: TGTGCCAGCAGACGGGACAGCTCCTACAATGAGCAGTTCTTC.

This clonotype was observed at least ten times. J is TRBJ2-2 and V is TRBV6-1; D uncertain. Germline V gene lookup returns CDR1 MNHNS and CDR2 SASEGT. The CDR3 is 12 amino acids. The CDR3 DNA sequence: TGTGCTTGTAGGGCTGGGACCGGGGAGCTGTTTTTT. Protein: CACRAGTGELFF.

The rearrangement links TRBV5-4 to TRBJ2-3; 10 bases agree with TRBD2. The DNA matches TRBJ2-7 better at its end, which makes the J call doubtful. This CDR3 is built from 14 residues. CDR1 and CDR2 (germline): SGHNT, YYREEE (reference sequence). CDR3 sequence reads: CASTPAGGNNEQYF. DNA of the CDR3: TGTGCCAGCACCCCAGCGGGAGGGAACAATGAGCAGTACTTC.

This clonotype is deemed medium-sized (0.01 to 0.1%). This rearrangement joins TRBV7-2 to TRBJ2-1; 8 positions agree with TRBD1. The CDR3 loop spans 15 amino acids. CDR1 is SGHTA, CDR2 FQGNSA, per germline. The ends lost 1 base at V and 4 bases at J; junction bases unmatched: 3. The CDR3 nucleotides are TGTGCCAGCAGCTTAGATACAGGGGGGTACAATGAGCAGTTCTTC. As protein: CASSLDTGGYNEQFF.

By its share, this clonotype is medium-sized (0.01 to 0.1%). This chain uses TRBV6-1 with TRBJ2-1; possible D gene TRBD2, 6 bases. Looked up from germline, CDR1 is MNHNS and CDR2 is SASEGT. The CDR3 loop spans 15 amino acids. Trimming took off 8 bases at V and 13 bases at J, with 27 bases between the two ends. CDR3 in DNA: TGTGCCAGCGACGATAGCGGAGAACCCGAAGAGACCCAGTTCTTC. The encoded protein is CASDDSGEPEETQFF.

The rearrangement uses TRBV25-1 and TRBJ2-1, with D perhaps given as TRBD1 or TRBD2 (5 bases each). The CDR3 is 15 residues long. In germline, CDR1 is MGHDK, CDR2 SYGVNS. V was clipped by 7 bases and J by 10 bases, with 23 bases between them. CDR3 in amino acids: CASMGYGGVDGEQFF. The CDR3 DNA reads TGTGCCAGCATGGGTTATGGGGGTGTTGATGGCGAGCAGTTCTTC.

This clonotype rates as medium-sized. The chain links TRBV6-1 to TRBJ2-1; TRBD2 might be the D (6 bases). Judging by the DNA end, TRBJ2-7 fits better; the J call may be wrong. CDR3 length: 16 amino acids. CDR1 is MNHNS, CDR2 SASEGT, per germline. The CDR3 region is CASSEARGDPYNEQYF. CDR3 coding DNA: TGTGCCAGCAGTGAAGCGCGCGGGGACCCCTACAATGAGCAGTACTTC.

The rearrangement links TRBV5-6 to TRBJ2-2, with D hard to call. V was shortened by 2 bases and J by 9 bases, with 11 bases between the two germline ends. The CDR3 is 13 residues long. Germline-derived CDR1 and CDR2 are SGHDT and YYEEEE. The CDR3 reads CASSLRPERELFF. CDR3 nucleotide sequence: TGTGCCAGCAGCTTAAGGCCGGAAAGGGAGCTGTTTTTT.

Turning to this clonotype: With a much larger clone just one base away, this may be a read error. The CDR3 does not end in the conserved phenylalanine or tryptophan, so this is likely a read error. The gene calls are TRBV6-1 and TRBJ2-7; D is uncertain. This CDR3 has 13 residues. V was cut by 7 bases and J by 2 bases, with 12 bases left in between. Germline-derived CDR1 and CDR2 are MNHNS and SASEGT. This CDR3 is CASIVDHPYEQYL. The DNA for the CDR3 is TGTGCCAGCATTGTGGACCACCCCTACGAGCAGTACTTA.

J is TRBJ2-1 and V is TRBV27; D ambiguous. Trimming took off 0 bases at V and 13 bases at J, with 16 bases between the two ends. Germline loops: CDR1 MNHEY, CDR2 SMNVEV (reference sequence). The CDR3 consists of 14 residues. The CDR3 reads CASSLSYREETQFF. For the CDR3, the DNA is TGTGCCAGCAGTTTATCGTACAGAGAAGAGACCCAGTTCTTC.

This clonotype was counted only a few times. This sequence joins TRBV6-1 and TRBJ2-1; the match to TRBD2 covers 7 bases. The J call may be in error: the DNA end matches TRBJ2-7 better. Germline CDR1 MNHNS, CDR2 SASEGT. The CDR3 is made up of 14 amino acids. Here the CDR3 DNA reads TGTGCCAGCAGTGGCGCTAGCGGTCCCAATGAGCAGTACTTC. Its translation: CASSGASGPNEQYF.

This clonotype was seen more than once but under ten times. The CDR3 spells CASSMGQGVGELFF. Here the CDR3 DNA reads TGTGCCAGCAGTATGGGACAGGGAGTTGGGGAGCTGTTTTTT. This sequence joins TRBV12-3 or TRBV12-4 and TRBJ2-2; 9 nucleotides line up with TRBD1. CDR3 size: 14 residues. Losses at the gene ends were 5 bases for V and 8 bases for J; bases not matched to a gene: 6.

This clonotype was found many times. The chain links TRBV7-9 to TRBJ2-5, with a tentative D call TRBD2 (5 bases). This CDR3 has 12 residues. Between the trimmed V and J ends, which lost 7 bases and 11 bases, there was a span of 17 bases. Per the germline V gene, CDR1 is SEHNR and CDR2 is FQNEAQ (reference sequence). CDR3 DNA: TGTGCCAGCAACCCGGCGAGGACTGAGCAGTACTTC. Translated: CASNPARTEQYF.